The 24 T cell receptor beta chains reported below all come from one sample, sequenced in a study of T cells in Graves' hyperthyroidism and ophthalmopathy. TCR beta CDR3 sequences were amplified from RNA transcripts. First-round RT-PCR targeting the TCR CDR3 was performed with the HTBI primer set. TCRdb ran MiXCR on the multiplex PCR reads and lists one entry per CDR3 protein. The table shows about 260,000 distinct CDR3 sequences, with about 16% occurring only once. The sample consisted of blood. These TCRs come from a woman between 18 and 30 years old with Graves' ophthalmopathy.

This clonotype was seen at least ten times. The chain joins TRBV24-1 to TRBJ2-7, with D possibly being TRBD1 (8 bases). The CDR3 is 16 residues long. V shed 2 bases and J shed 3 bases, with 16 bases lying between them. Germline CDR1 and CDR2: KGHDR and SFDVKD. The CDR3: CATSDSTGGAVYEQYF. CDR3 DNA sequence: TGTGCCACCAGTGATTCAACAGGGGGGGCCGTCTACGAGCAGTACTTC.

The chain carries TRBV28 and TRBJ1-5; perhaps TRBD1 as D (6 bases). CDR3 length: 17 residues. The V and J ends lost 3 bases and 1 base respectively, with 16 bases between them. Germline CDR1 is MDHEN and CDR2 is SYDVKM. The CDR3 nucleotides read TGTGCCAGCAGTTTCGGGGCAGGGGTGGGGAGCAATCAGCCCCAGCATTTT. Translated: CASSFGAGVGSNQPQHF.

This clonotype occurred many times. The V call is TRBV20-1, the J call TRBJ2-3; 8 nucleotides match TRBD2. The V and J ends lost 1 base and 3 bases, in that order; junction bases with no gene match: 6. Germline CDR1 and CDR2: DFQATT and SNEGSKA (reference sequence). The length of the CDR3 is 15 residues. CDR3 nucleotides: TGCAGTGCTAGAGTGTCGGCTAGCGGGACAGATACGCAGTATTTT. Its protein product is CSARVSASGTDTQYF.

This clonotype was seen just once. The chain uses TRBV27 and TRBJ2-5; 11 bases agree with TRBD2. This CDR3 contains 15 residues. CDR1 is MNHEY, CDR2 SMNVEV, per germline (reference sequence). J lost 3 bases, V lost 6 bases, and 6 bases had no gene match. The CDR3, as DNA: TGTGCCAGCAGCCCTTCTAGCGGGAGGAAAGAGACCCAGTACTTC. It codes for CASSPSSGRKETQYF.

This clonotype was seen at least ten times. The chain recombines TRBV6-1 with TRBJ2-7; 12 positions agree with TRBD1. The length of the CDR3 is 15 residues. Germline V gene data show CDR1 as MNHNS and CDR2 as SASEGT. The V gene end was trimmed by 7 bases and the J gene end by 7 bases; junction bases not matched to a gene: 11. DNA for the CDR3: TGTGCCAGCACTCAACCCGGGACAGGGGGCGAAGAGCAGTACTTC. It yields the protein CASTQPGTGGEEQYF.

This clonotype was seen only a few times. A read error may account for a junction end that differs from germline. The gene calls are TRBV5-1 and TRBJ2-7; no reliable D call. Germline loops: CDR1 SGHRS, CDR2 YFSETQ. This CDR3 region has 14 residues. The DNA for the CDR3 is TGCGTCAGCAGCCTCACCTCCCCGTCCTACGAGCAGTACTTC. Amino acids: CVSSLTSPSYEQYF.

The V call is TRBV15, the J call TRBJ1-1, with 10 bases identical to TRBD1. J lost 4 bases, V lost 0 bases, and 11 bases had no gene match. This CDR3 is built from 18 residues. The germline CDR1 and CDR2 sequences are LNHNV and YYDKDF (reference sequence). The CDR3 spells CATSRDPTRDRGVTEAFF. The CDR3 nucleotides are TGTGCCACCAGCAGAGACCCAACCCGGGACAGGGGTGTCACTGAAGCTTTCTTT.

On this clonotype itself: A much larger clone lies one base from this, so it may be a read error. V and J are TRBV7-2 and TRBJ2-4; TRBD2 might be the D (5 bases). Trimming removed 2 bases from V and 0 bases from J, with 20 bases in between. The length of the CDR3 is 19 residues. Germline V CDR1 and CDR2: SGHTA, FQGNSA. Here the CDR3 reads CASSLIRRSPGVAKNIQYF. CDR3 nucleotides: TGTGCCAGCAGCTTAATTCGCCGCAGCCCCGGGGTAGCCAAAAACATTCAGTACTTC.

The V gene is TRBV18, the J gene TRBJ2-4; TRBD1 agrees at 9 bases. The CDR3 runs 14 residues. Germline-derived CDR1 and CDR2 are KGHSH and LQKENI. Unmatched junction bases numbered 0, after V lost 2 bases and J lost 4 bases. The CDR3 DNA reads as TGTGCCAGCTCACCAGGGACAGGGAAAAACATTCAGTACTTC. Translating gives CASSPGTGKNIQYF.

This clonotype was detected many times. This CDR3 reads CASSLAGHNTEAFF. CDR3 DNA sequence: TGTGCCAGCAGTTTGGCAGGCCATAACACTGAAGCTTTCTTT. The rearrangement links TRBV28 to TRBJ1-1; the D is unclear. Germline V gene sequence: CDR1 MDHEN, CDR2 SYDVKM. This CDR3 is built from 14 residues. The V end lost 3 bases, the J end lost 2 bases, and 10 bases lay between the germline ends.

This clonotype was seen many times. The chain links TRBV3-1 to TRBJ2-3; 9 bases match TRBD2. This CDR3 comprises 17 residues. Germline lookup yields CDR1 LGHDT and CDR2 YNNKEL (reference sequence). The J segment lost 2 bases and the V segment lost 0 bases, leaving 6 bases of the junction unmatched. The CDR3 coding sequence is TGTGCCAGCAGCCAAGAAGGACTAGCGAGTCACACAGATACGCAGTATTTT. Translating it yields CASSQEGLASHTDTQYF.

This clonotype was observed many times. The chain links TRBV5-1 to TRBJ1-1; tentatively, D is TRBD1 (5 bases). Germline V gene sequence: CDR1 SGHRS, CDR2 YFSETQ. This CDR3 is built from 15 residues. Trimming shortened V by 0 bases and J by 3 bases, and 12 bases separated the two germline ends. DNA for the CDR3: TGCGCCAGCAGCTTGGGACCGGGGGGGGACACTGAAGCTTTCTTT. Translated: CASSLGPGGDTEAFF. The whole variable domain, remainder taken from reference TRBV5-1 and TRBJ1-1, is KAGVTQTPRYLIKTRGQQVTLSCSPISGHRSVSWYQQTPGQGLQFLFEYFSETQRNKGNFPGRFSGRQFSNSRSEMNVSTLELGDSALYLCASSLGPGGDTEAFFGQGTRLTVV.

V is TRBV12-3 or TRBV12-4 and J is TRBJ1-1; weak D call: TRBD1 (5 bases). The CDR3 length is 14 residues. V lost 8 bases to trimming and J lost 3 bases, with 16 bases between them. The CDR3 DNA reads TGTGCCAGCGGACCGGGACTCAAGGACACTGAAGCTTTCTTT. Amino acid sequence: CASGPGLKDTEAFF.

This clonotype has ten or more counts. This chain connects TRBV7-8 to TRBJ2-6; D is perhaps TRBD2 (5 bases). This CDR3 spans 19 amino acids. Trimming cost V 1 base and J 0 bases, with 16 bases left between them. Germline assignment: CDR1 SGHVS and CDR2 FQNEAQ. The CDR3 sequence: CASSLGWAVTSSGANVLTF. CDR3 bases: TGTGCCAGCAGCTTAGGATGGGCAGTAACTAGCTCTGGGGCCAACGTCCTGACTTTC.

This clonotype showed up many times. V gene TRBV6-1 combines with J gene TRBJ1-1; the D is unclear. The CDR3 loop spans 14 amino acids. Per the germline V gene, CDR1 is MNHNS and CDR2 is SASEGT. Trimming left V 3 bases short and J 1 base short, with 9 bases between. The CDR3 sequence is CASSETLGNTEAFF. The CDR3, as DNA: TGTGCCAGCAGTGAGACGCTGGGGAACACTGAAGCTTTCTTT.

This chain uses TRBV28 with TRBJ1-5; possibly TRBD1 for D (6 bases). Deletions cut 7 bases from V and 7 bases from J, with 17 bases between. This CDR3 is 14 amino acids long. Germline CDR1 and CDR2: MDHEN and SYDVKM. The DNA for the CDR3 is TGTGCCAGCATCTTCGGGGGGCGTCGGCAGCCCCAGCATTTT. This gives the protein CASIFGGRRQPQHF.

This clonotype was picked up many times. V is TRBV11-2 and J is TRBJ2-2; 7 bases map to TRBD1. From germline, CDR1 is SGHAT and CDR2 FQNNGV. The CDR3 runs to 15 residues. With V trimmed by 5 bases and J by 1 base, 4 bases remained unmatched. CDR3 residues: CASSHRGVNTGELFF. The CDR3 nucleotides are TGTGCCAGCAGCCACAGGGGAGTGAACACCGGGGAGCTGTTTTTT.

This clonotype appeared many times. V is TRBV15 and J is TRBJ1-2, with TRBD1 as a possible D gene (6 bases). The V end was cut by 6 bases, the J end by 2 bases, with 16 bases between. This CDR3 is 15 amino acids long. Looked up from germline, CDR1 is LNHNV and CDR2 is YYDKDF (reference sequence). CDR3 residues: CATRGYRDRNYGYTF. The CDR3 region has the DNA TGTGCCACCAGGGGGTACAGGGATCGAAACTATGGCTACACCTTC.

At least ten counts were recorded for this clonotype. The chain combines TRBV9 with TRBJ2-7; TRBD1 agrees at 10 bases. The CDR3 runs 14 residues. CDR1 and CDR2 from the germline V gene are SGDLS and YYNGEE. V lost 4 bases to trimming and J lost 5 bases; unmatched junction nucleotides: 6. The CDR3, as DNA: TGTGCCAGCAGCCCCCGGGACAGGGGCCACGAGCAGTACTTC. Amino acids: CASSPRDRGHEQYF.

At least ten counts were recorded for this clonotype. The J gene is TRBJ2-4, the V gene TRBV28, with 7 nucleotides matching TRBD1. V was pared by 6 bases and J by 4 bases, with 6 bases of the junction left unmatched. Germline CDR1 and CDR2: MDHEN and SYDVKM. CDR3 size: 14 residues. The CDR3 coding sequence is TGTGCCAGCAGATTGGGACAGATGAAAAACATTCAGTACTTC. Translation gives CASRLGQMKNIQYF.

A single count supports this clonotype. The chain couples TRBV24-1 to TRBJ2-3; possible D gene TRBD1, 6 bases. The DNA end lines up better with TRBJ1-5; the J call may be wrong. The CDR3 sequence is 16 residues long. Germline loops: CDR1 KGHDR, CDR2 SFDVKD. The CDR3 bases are TGTGCCACCAGTGATGGTAGCGGGGGCCCCACAGATACGCAGCATTTT. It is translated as CATSDGSGGPTDTQHF.

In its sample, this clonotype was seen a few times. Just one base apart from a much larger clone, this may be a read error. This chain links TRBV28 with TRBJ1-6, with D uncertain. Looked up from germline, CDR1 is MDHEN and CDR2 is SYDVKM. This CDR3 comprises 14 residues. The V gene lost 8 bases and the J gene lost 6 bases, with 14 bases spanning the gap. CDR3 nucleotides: TGTGCCAGCGGCTTCCGGAACACTAATTCACCCCTCCACTTT. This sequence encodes CASGFRNTNSPLHF.

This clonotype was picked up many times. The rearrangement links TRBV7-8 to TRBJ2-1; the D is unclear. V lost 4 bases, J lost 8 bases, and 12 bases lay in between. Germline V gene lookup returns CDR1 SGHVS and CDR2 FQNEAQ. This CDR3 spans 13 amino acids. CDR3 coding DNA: TGTGCCAGCAGCTGGAGACCAACGCATGAGCAGTTCTTC. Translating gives CASSWRPTHEQFF.

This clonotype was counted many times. In DNA, the CDR3 is TGTGCCAGCAGTGCAGGGTACGGTCCCTATGGCTACACCTTC. It encodes CASSAGYGPYGYTF. J is TRBJ1-2 and V is TRBV6-1; D is possibly TRBD1 (5 bases). V dropped 4 bases and J dropped 4 bases, with 13 bases sitting between them. The CDR3 is made up of 14 amino acids. Germline CDR1 and CDR2: MNHNS and SASEGT.